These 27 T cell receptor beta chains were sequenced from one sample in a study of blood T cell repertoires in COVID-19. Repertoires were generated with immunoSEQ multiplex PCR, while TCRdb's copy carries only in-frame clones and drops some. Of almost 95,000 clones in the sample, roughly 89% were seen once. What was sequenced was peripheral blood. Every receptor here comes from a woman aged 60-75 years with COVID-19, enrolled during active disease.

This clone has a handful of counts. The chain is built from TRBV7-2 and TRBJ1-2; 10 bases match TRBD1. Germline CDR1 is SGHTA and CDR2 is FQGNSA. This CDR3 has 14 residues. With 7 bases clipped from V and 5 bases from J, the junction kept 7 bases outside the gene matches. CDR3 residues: CASTLGQGNYGYTF. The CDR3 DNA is TGTGCCAGCACCCTGGGACAGGGGAATTATGGCTACACCTTC.

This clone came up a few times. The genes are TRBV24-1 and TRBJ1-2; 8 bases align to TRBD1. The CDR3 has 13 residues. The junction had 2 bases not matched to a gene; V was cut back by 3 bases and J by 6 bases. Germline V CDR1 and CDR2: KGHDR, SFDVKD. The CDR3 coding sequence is TGTGCCACCAGTGATGGACAGGGCGATGGCTACACCTTC. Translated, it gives CATSDGQGDGYTF.

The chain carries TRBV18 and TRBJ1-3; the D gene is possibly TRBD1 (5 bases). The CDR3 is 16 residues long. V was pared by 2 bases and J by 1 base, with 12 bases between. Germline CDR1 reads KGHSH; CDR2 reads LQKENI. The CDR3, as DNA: TGTGCCAGCTCACCATCCAGGGTGGATTCTGGAAACACCATATATTTT. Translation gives CASSPSRVDSGNTIYF. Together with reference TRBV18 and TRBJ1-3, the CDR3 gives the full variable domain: NAGVMQNPRHLVRRRGQEARLRCSPMKGHSHVYWYRQLPEEGLKFMVYLQKENIIDESGMPKERFSAEFPKEGPSILRIQQVVRGDSAAYFCASSPSRVDSGNTIYFGEGSWLTVV.

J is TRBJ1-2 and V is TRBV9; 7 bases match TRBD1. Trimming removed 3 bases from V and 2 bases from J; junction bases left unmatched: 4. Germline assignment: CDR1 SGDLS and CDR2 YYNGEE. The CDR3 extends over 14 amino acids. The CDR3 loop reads CASSERTGNYGYTF. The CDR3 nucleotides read TGTGCCAGCAGCGAGAGGACAGGAAACTATGGCTACACCTTC. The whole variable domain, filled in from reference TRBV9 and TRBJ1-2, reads DSGVTQTPKHLITATGQRVTLRCSPRSGDLSVYWYQQSLDQGLQFLIQYYNGEERAKGNILERFSAQQFPDLHSELNLSSLELGDSALYFCASSERTGNYGYTFGSGTRLTVV.

The CDR3 spells CATSREASAGGRHEQYF. CDR3 bases: TGTGCCACCAGCAGAGAAGCTTCGGCGGGGGGGCGCCACGAGCAGTACTTC. The chain is built from TRBV15 and TRBJ2-7; 9 bases fit TRBD2. Losses at the gene ends were 0 bases for V and 5 bases for J; bases not matched to a gene: 11. CDR1 is LNHNV, CDR2 YYDKDF, per germline (reference sequence). This CDR3 contains 17 residues.

CDR3 loop: CASSVTTGTVGNTIYF. CDR3 in DNA: TGTGCCAGCAGCGTAACAACCGGGACAGTGGGAAACACCATATATTTT. The chain links TRBV9 to TRBJ1-3; TRBD1 matches 7 bases. J lost 4 bases, V lost 1 base, and 8 bases had no gene match. This CDR3 has 16 residues. Germline V gene lookup returns CDR1 SGDLS and CDR2 YYNGEE.

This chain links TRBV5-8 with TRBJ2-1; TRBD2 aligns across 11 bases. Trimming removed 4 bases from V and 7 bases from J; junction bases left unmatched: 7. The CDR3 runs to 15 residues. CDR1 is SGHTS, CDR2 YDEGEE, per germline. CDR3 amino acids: CASSRGLAGINEQFF. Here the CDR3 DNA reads TGTGCCAGCAGCCGCGGACTAGCGGGTATTAATGAGCAGTTCTTC.

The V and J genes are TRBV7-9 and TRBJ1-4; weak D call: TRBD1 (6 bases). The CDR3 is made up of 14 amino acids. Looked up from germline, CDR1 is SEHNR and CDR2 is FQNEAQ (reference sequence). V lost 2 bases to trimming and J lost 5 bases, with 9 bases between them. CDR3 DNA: TGTGCCAGCAGCTTATCACAGGGAAATGAAAAACTGTTTTTT. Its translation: CASSLSQGNEKLFF.

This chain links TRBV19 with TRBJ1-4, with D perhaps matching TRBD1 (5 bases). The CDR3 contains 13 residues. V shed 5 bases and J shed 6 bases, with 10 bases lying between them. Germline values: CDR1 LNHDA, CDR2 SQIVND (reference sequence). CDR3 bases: TGTGCCAGTAGTGCCCAACAGGATGAAAAACTGTTTTTT. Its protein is CASSAQQDEKLFF.

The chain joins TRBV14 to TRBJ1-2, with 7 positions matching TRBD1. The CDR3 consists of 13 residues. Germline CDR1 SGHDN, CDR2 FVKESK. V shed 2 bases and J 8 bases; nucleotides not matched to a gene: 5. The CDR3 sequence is CASSQNMGQGYTF. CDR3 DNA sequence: TGTGCCAGCAGCCAAAACATGGGACAGGGCTACACCTTC.

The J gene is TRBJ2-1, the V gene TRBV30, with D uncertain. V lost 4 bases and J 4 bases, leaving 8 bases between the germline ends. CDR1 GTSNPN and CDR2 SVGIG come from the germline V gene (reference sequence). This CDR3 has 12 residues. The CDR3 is CAWIPAYNEQFF. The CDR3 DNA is TGTGCCTGGATTCCCGCGTACAATGAGCAGTTCTTC. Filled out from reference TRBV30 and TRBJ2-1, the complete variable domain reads SQTIHQWPATLVQPVGSPLSLECTVEGTSNPNLYWYRQAAGRGLQLLFYSVGIGQISSEVPQNLSASRPQDRQFILSSKKLLLSDSGFYLCAWIPAYNEQFFGPGTRLTVL.

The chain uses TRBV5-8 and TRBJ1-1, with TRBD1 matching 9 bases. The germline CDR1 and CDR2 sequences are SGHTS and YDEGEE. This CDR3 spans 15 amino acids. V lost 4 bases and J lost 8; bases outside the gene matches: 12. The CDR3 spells CASSKRTGGRIEAFF. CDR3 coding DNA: TGTGCCAGCAGCAAGAGAACAGGGGGCAGGATCGAAGCTTTCTTT.

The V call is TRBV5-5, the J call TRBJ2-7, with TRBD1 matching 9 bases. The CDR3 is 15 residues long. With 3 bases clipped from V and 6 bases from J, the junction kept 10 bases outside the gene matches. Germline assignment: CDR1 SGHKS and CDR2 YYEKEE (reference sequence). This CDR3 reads CASSSLGTGLIEQYF. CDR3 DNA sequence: TGTGCCAGCAGCTCCCTCGGGACAGGGCTTATCGAGCAGTACTTC.

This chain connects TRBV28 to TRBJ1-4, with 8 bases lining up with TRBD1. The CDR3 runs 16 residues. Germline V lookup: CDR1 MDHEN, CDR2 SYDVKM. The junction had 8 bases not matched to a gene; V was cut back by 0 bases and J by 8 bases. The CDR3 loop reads CASSLWASGQEEKLFF. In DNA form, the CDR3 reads TGTGCCAGCAGTTTATGGGCCTCGGGACAGGAGGAAAAACTGTTTTTT. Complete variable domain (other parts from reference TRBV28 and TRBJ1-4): DVKVTQSSRYLVKRTGEKVFLECVQDMDHENMFWYRQDPGLGLRLIYFSYDVKMKEKGDIPEGYSVSREKKERFSLILESASTNQTSMYLCASSLWASGQEEKLFFGSGTQLSVL.

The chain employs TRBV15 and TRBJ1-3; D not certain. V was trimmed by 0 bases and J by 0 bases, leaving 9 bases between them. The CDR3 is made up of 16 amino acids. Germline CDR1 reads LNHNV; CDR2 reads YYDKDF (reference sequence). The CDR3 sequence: CATSRDPPGSGNTIYF. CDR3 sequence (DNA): TGTGCCACCAGCAGAGATCCCCCGGGCTCTGGAAACACCATATATTTT.

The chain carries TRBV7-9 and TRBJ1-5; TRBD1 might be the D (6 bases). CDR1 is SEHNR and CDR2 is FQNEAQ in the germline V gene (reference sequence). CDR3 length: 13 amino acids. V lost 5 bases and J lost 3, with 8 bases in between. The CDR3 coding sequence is TGTGCCAGCAGCGGACAGTTCAATCAGCCCCAGCATTTT. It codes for CASSGQFNQPQHF.

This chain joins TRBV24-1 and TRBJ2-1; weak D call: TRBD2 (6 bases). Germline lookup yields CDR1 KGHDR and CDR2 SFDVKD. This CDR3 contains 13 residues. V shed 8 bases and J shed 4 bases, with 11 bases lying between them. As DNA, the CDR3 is TGTGCCACCAACCCGGCGGGGTACAATGAGCAGTTCTTC. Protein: CATNPAGYNEQFF.

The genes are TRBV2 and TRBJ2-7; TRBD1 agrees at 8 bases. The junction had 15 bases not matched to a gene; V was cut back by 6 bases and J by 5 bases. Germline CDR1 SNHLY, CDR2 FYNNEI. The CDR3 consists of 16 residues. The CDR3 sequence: CASRSPLRTGQHEQYF. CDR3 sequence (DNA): TGTGCCAGCAGGTCCCCACTTCGGACAGGGCAGCACGAGCAGTACTTC.

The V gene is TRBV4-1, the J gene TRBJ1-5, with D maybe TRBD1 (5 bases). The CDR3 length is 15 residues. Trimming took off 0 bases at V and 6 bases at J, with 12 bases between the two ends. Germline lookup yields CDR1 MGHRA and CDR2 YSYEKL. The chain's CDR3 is CASSQEGQLRQPQHF. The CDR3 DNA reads TGCGCCAGCAGCCAAGAGGGGCAGCTCCGTCAGCCCCAGCATTTT.

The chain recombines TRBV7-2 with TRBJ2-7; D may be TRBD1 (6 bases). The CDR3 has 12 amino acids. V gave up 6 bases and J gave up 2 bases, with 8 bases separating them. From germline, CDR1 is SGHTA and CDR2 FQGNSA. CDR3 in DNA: TGTGCCAGCAGAACAGGGCCCTACGAGCAGTACTTC. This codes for CASRTGPYEQYF. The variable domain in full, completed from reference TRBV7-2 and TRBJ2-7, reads GAGVSQSPSNKVTEKGKDVELRCDPISGHTALYWYRQSLGQGLEFLIYFQGNSAPDKSGLPSDRFSAERTGGSVSTLTIQRTQQEDSAVYLCASRTGPYEQYFGPGTRLTVT.

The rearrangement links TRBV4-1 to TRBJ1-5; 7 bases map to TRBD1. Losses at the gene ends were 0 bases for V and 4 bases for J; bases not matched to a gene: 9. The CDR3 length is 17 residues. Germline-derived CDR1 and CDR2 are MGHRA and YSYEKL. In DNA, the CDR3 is TGCGCCAGCAGCCAAGATCGGGCAGGGGGGTTTAATCAGCCCCAGCATTTT. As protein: CASSQDRAGGFNQPQHF.

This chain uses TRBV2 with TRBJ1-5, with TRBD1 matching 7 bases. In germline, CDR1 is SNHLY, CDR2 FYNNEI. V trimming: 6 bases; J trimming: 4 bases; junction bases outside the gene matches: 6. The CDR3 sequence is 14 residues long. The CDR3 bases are TGTGCCAGCAGGGCCGGGACAGCTAATCAGCCCCAGCATTTT. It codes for CASRAGTANQPQHF.

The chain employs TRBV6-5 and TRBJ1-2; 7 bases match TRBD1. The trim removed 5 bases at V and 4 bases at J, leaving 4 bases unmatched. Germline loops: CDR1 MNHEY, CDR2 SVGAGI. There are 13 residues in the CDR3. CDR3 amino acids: CASSTGDGYGYTF. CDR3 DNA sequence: TGTGCCAGCAGTACAGGGGACGGCTATGGCTACACCTTC.

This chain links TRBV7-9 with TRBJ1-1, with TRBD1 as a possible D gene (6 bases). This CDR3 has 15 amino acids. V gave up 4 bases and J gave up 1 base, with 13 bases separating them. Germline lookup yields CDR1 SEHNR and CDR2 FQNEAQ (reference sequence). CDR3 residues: CASSWGHIGNTEAFF. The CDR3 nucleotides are TGTGCCAGCAGCTGGGGGCATATCGGGAACACTGAAGCTTTCTTT.

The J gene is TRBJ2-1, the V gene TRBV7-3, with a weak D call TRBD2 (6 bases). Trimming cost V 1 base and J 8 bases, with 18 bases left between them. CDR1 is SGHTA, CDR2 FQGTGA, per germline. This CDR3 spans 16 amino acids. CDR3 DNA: TGTGCCAGCAGCTTAAGGAGGGGTAGTGTGCGCGATGAGCAGTTCTTC. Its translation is CASSLRRGSVRDEQFF.

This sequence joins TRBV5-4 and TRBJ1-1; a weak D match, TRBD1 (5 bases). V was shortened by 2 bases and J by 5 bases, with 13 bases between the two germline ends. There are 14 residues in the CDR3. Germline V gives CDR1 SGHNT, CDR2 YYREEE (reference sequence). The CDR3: CASSLTGRRTEAFF. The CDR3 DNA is TGTGCCAGCAGCTTAACAGGACGAAGGACTGAAGCTTTCTTT.

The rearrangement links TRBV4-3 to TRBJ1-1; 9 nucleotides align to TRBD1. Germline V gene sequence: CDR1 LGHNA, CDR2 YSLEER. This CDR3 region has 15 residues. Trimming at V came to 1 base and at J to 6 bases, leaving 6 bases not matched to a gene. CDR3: CASSQGTGATPEAFF. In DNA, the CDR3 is TGCGCCAGCAGCCAAGGGACAGGGGCTACCCCTGAAGCTTTCTTT.